This T cell receptor (beta chain) was captured in a study of blood T cell repertoires in COVID-19 (dated by TCRdb to 2020 to 2021). Describing the broader study: Samples from collaborators originated in the United States, Italy and Spain and spanned both the acute and convalescent phases of COVID-19. The material from the prospective study consisted of cDNA or gDNA derived from T cells, B-cell-depleted T cells, or PBMCs. Subjects who had been exposed to COVID-19, were actively infected with it, or had recovered from it provided the deeply sampled blood TCRbeta repertoires that made up the dataset. A freely available public database, intended as a resource for researchers studying the immune response to SARS-CoV-2, is where the repertoires were released. Samples came from the ongoing ImmuneRACE study (first 160 participants) plus 1,254 subjects from 6 global collaborators. Sample metadata almost always included a de-identified subject ID, COVID-19 status, age in years and sex. Where available, HLA class I and class II types were taken from metadata supplied by the sample provider and were not determined by assay-based typing. The paper as a whole reports these results and caveats: The amount of clinical and demographic metadata varied by source and participant and was provided uncurated.

TCRbeta CDR3 regions were amplified from genomic DNA by means of the immunoSEQ Assay, a bias-controlled multiplex PCR. In the authors' own workflow: Nucleated cell counts per sample were estimated from amplification of reference gene primers within the assay. To quantify the absolute abundance of each unique TCRbeta CDR3 rearrangement, sequence reads were collapsed and filtered. Productive Simpson clonality was computed per sample as the square root of Simpson's diversity index over productive rearrangements. The clones in this table, taken by TCRdb from immuneACCESS, are in-frame only. Not every clone is retained; where verified, under half of the shortfall comes from an unresolved V gene, and the cause of the rest is unknown. The V and J calls and clone size come from that table; D and trimming were worked out from the DNA. The sample profile shows fewer than 350,000 clones; roughly 90% of them were found once. In total, the top ten clones hold around 14% of the sample.

This clone was seen just once. Its antigen is still unknown. Within one base of it there is no much larger clone, and no base qualities were kept. V sheds 7 bases and J sheds 0 bases, leaving 9 bases between their ends. From a lookup of the germline V gene (reference sequence), CDR1 and CDR2 are LNHDA and SQIVND. Inclusive of the bounding cysteine and phenylalanine, the CDR3 is 13 residues long. Only the CDR3 region is kept as DNA, spanning 39 bases read in frame from base 1. At one collaborating source in Seattle, patients were enrolled during active infection and were followed longitudinally through the course of disease. Collaborating institutions collected whole blood in K2EDTA tubes following their own protocols. For TCRbeta analysis, collaborator samples were shipped as frozen whole blood, as isolated PBMCs, or as DNA extracted from either sample type.

Sequencing was performed on peripheral blood. The source is a woman in her seventies with COVID-19, enrolled during active disease. The chain is assembled from TRBV19 and TRBJ1-2; the D gene is not confidently resolved. The DNA sequence is TGTGCCAGTACTGACGGAGCTAACTATGGCTACACCTTC. The encoded protein is CASTDGANYGYTF.